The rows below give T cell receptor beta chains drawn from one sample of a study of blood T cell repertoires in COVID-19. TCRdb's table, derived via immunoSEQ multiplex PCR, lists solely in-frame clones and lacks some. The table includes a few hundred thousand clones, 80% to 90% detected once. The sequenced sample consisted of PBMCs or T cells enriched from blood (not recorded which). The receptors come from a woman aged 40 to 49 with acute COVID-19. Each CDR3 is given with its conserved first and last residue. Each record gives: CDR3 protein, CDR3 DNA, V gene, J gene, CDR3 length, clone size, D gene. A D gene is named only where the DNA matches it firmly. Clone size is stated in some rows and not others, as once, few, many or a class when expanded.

cdr3_aa: CASSLTGGGVAGTEAFF; cdr3_nt: TGTGCCAGCAGCCTTACGGGAGGGGGCGTGGCGGGCACTGAAGCTTTCTTT; v_call: TRBV28; j_call: TRBJ1-1; cdr3_length: 17; clone_size: -; d_call: TRBD1
cdr3_aa: CASRMGLGGVEQFF; cdr3_nt: TGTGCCAGCAGAATGGGACTAGGAGGGGTTGAGCAGTTCTTC; v_call: TRBV6-5; j_call: TRBJ2-1; cdr3_length: 14; clone_size: -; d_call: TRBD2
cdr3_aa: CASSLVLTDTQYF; cdr3_nt: TGTGCCAGCAGTTTAGTACTCACAGATACGCAGTATTTT; v_call: TRBV12-3/TRBV12-4; j_call: TRBJ2-3; cdr3_length: 13; clone_size: -; d_call: -
cdr3_aa: CASSSFLGQLSYGYTF; cdr3_nt: TGTGCCAGCAGCTCTTTCCTCGGACAGCTGTCTTATGGCTACACCTTC; v_call: TRBV11-3; j_call: TRBJ1-2; cdr3_length: 16; clone_size: -; d_call: -
cdr3_aa: CASSLITGRLSRELFF; cdr3_nt: TGTGCCAGCAGCTTGATAACAGGGAGATTGTCGCGGGAGCTGTTTTTT; v_call: TRBV5-4; j_call: TRBJ2-2; cdr3_length: 16; clone_size: few; d_call: -
cdr3_aa: CASSLHGPGGFYSPLHF; cdr3_nt: TGTGCCAGCAGCTTACATGGGCCAGGGGGTTTCTATTCACCCCTCCACTTT; v_call: TRBV11-2; j_call: TRBJ1-6; cdr3_length: 17; clone_size: -; d_call: TRBD1
cdr3_aa: CASSQDCRYEQYF; cdr3_nt: TGTGCCAGCAGCCAAGATTGCAGGTACGAGCAGTACTTC; v_call: TRBV3-1/TRBV3-2; j_call: TRBJ2-7; cdr3_length: 13; clone_size: -; d_call: -
cdr3_aa: CASSLAGTEGFF; cdr3_nt: TGTGCCAGCAGCTTAGCCGGGACAGAGGGGTTCTTC; v_call: TRBV7-2; j_call: TRBJ2-1; cdr3_length: 12; clone_size: -; d_call: TRBD1
cdr3_aa: CASSPDSSSNQPQHF; cdr3_nt: TGCGCCAGCAGCCCGGACTCTTCTAGCAATCAGCCCCAGCATTTT; v_call: TRBV5-1; j_call: TRBJ1-5; cdr3_length: 15; clone_size: -; d_call: -
cdr3_aa: CASSPGQGRFPYEQYF; cdr3_nt: TGTGCCAGCAGCCCGGGACAGGGCAGGTTCCCCTACGAGCAGTACTTC; v_call: TRBV5-6; j_call: TRBJ2-7; cdr3_length: 16; clone_size: -; d_call: TRBD1
cdr3_aa: CASSSSGYQPQHF; cdr3_nt: TGTGCCAGCAGCTCTAGCGGGTATCAGCCCCAGCATTTT; v_call: TRBV7-9; j_call: TRBJ1-5; cdr3_length: 13; clone_size: once; d_call: -
cdr3_aa: CASSPTSGSEAFF; cdr3_nt: TGTGCCAGCAGTCCCACTTCGGGGTCTGAAGCTTTCTTT; v_call: TRBV2; j_call: TRBJ1-1; cdr3_length: 13; clone_size: -; d_call: -
cdr3_aa: CSVIRGAYEQYF; cdr3_nt: TGCAGCGTCATCAGGGGGGCCTACGAGCAGTACTTC; v_call: TRBV29-1; j_call: TRBJ2-7; cdr3_length: 12; clone_size: -; d_call: -
cdr3_aa: CATSRDLTTRNSPLHF; cdr3_nt: TGTGCCACCAGCAGAGATCTAACCACCCGGAATTCACCCCTCCACTTT; v_call: TRBV15; j_call: TRBJ1-6; cdr3_length: 16; clone_size: -; d_call: -
cdr3_aa: CASSPFTRDYEQYF; cdr3_nt: TGTGCCAGCTCACCATTCACCCGAGACTACGAGCAGTACTTC; v_call: TRBV18; j_call: TRBJ2-7; cdr3_length: 14; clone_size: -; d_call: -
cdr3_aa: CASSPLEVTGEQYF; cdr3_nt: TGTGCCAGCTCACCACTAGAGGTTACGGGCGAGCAGTACTTC; v_call: TRBV18; j_call: TRBJ2-7; cdr3_length: 14; clone_size: once; d_call: -
cdr3_aa: CASSEGHAPTEAFF; cdr3_nt: TGTGCCAGCAGTGAAGGGCACGCACCCACTGAAGCTTTCTTT; v_call: TRBV2; j_call: TRBJ1-1; cdr3_length: 14; clone_size: -; d_call: -
cdr3_aa: CASSLGAGVRGEQFF; cdr3_nt: TGTGCCAGCAGCTTGGGGGCGGGAGTAAGAGGTGAGCAGTTCTTC; v_call: TRBV7-3; j_call: TRBJ2-1; cdr3_length: 15; clone_size: -; d_call: -
cdr3_aa: CASSDSVDSGANVLTF; cdr3_nt: TGTGCCAGCAGTGACTCGGTAGACTCTGGGGCCAACGTCCTGACTTTC; v_call: TRBV6-4; j_call: TRBJ2-6; cdr3_length: 16; clone_size: -; d_call: -
cdr3_aa: CASSYPTGGVDEQFF; cdr3_nt: TGTGCCAGCAGCTACCCGACAGGGGGTGTCGATGAGCAGTTCTTC; v_call: TRBV7-9; j_call: TRBJ2-1; cdr3_length: 15; clone_size: -; d_call: TRBD1
cdr3_aa: CASSEGEGRSEQFF; cdr3_nt: TGTGCCAGCAGCGAGGGGGAGGGGCGGAGTGAGCAGTTCTTC; v_call: TRBV9; j_call: TRBJ2-1; cdr3_length: 14; clone_size: once; d_call: -
cdr3_aa: CASSYSRASGSTEQYF; cdr3_nt: TGTGCCAGCAGTTACTCGAGGGCTAGCGGAAGTACGGAGCAGTACTTC; v_call: TRBV6-5; j_call: TRBJ2-7; cdr3_length: 16; clone_size: once; d_call: TRBD2
cdr3_aa: CASSLVGGEQFF; cdr3_nt: TGTGCCAGCAGCTTAGTGGGAGGTGAGCAGTTCTTC; v_call: TRBV7-9; j_call: TRBJ2-1; cdr3_length: 12; clone_size: -; d_call: -
cdr3_aa: CASSWLTIPNEQFF; cdr3_nt: TGTGCCAGCAGCTGGCTGACTATCCCCAATGAGCAGTTCTTC; v_call: TRBV7-2; j_call: TRBJ2-1; cdr3_length: 14; clone_size: -; d_call: -
cdr3_aa: CASSERTVGNTIYF; cdr3_nt: TGTGCCAGCAGTGAAAGGACAGTAGGAAACACCATATATTTT; v_call: TRBV2; j_call: TRBJ1-3; cdr3_length: 14; clone_size: -; d_call: -
cdr3_aa: CARGVGGDTDTQYF; cdr3_nt: TGTGCCCGCGGAGTGGGAGGGGACACAGATACGCAGTATTTT; v_call: TRBV30; j_call: TRBJ2-3; cdr3_length: 14; clone_size: few; d_call: TRBD2
cdr3_aa: CATSRDRGGTEAFF; cdr3_nt: TGTGCCACCAGCAGGGACAGGGGAGGGACTGAAGCTTTCTTT; v_call: TRBV15; j_call: TRBJ1-1; cdr3_length: 14; clone_size: -; d_call: TRBD1
cdr3_aa: CASSPTDSYEQYF; cdr3_nt: TGTGCCAGCAGCCCAACGGACAGCTACGAGCAGTACTTC; v_call: TRBV7-3; j_call: TRBJ2-7; cdr3_length: 13; clone_size: -; d_call: -
cdr3_aa: CASSPPGTGGLETQYF; cdr3_nt: TGTGCCAGCTCACCACCCGGGACAGGGGGCTTAGAGACCCAGTACTTC; v_call: TRBV18; j_call: TRBJ2-5; cdr3_length: 16; clone_size: -; d_call: TRBD1
cdr3_aa: CASSYKGRGGPETQYF; cdr3_nt: TGTGCCAGCAGCTATAAAGGCCGGGGGGGTCCAGAGACCCAGTACTTC; v_call: TRBV28; j_call: TRBJ2-5; cdr3_length: 16; clone_size: -; d_call: TRBD2
cdr3_aa: CASSVRAGGNYEQYF; cdr3_nt: TGTGCCAGCAGTGTCCGAGCGGGAGGGAACTACGAGCAGTACTTC; v_call: TRBV2; j_call: TRBJ2-7; cdr3_length: 15; clone_size: -; d_call: TRBD2
cdr3_aa: CASSYLTSRTGELFF; cdr3_nt: TGTGCCAGCAGTTATTTAACTAGCCGCACCGGGGAGCTGTTTTTT; v_call: TRBV6-2/TRBV6-3; j_call: TRBJ2-2; cdr3_length: 15; clone_size: -; d_call: -
cdr3_aa: CASSLSGRAGTGELFF; cdr3_nt: TGTGCCAGCAGCTTAAGCGGGAGGGCCGGGACCGGGGAGCTGTTTTTT; v_call: TRBV7-3; j_call: TRBJ2-2; cdr3_length: 16; clone_size: -; d_call: TRBD2
cdr3_aa: CASSPSTQGDEQYF; cdr3_nt: TGTGCCAGCTCACCCTCGACTCAGGGGGACGAGCAGTACTTC; v_call: TRBV18; j_call: TRBJ2-7; cdr3_length: 14; clone_size: -; d_call: TRBD1
cdr3_aa: CASSQDLAGVGDEQYF; cdr3_nt: TGTGCCAGCAGCCAAGATCTCGCGGGAGTGGGGGACGAGCAGTACTTC; v_call: TRBV14; j_call: TRBJ2-7; cdr3_length: 16; clone_size: -; d_call: TRBD2